This is a list of T cell receptor beta chains from one sample in a study of graft-versus-host responses after intestinal transplantation. Libraries were prepared by immunoSEQ multiplex PCR; TCRdb keeps only in-frame clonotypes and omits some of them. The repertoire holds around 13,000 clones, roughly 74% seen once, with roughly 7.6% in the top ten. Sequences were derived from ileum tissue, sampled 16 days after intestinal transplant. Every receptor here comes from a human patient who received an intestinal transplant, so some T cells may come from the graft donor. CDR3s include the opening cysteine and the closing phenylalanine or tryptophan. The D gene is left open where the match is weak. Some rows have no size entry. The others give once, few or many, or a class for an expanded clone.

D,size,J,length,V,DNA,CDR3
TRBD1,NA,TRBJ2-6,16,TRBV4-2,TGTGCCAGCAGCCAGGGACAGCAAACTGGGGCCAACGTCCTGACTTTC,CASSQGQQTGANVLTF
TRBD2,NA,TRBJ2-5,16,TRBV4-2,TGTGCCAGCAGCCAAGGATGGACGGGAGGGCCGGCGACCCAGTACTTC,CASSQGWTGGPATQYF
TRBD1,NA,TRBJ1-2,16,TRBV5-1,TGCGCCAGCAGCTCCCGGGACAGGGAGGCTAACTATGGCTACACCTTC,CASSSRDREANYGYTF
NA,NA,TRBJ2-7,14,TRBV4-2,TGTGCCAGCAGCCAAGTGTCCGGGGCCTACGAGCAGTACTTC,CASSQVSGAYEQYF
TRBD2,large,TRBJ2-3,14,TRBV9,TGTGCCAGCAGCGAAGGGAGGGCCACAGATACGCAGTATTTT,CASSEGRATDTQYF
TRBD1,NA,TRBJ1-4,15,TRBV30,TGTGCCTGGAGTGTACAGGGGGAGACTAATGAAAAACTGTTTTTT,CAWSVQGETNEKLFF
TRBD2,few,TRBJ2-1,16,TRBV4-3,TGCGCCAGCAGCCAGGTTAGCGGGAGGCTATGGAATGAGCAGTTCTTC,CASSQVSGRLWNEQFF
TRBD2,NA,TRBJ2-2,17,TRBV25-1,TGTGCCAGCAGTGAATTGGGGCTAGCGGTAAACACCGGGGAGCTGTTTTTT,CASSELGLAVNTGELFF
TRBD2,NA,TRBJ2-3,14,TRBV10-1,TGCGCCAGCACTAGCGGGGGCCGCGGGGATACGCAGTATTTT,CASTSGGRGDTQYF
TRBD2,medium-sized,TRBJ2-3,15,TRBV4-1,TGCGCCAGCAACTCACTAGCGGGGGGGGGCGATACGCAGTATTTT,CASNSLAGGGDTQYF
TRBD1,NA,TRBJ1-3,16,TRBV27,TGTGCCAGTATGGGACAGGGGGACATTTCTGGAAACACCATATATTTT,CASMGQGDISGNTIYF
NA,NA,TRBJ1-6,13,TRBV19,TGTGCCAGTAGTATAGTGGAGAATTCACCCCTCCACTTT,CASSIVENSPLHF
TRBD1,NA,TRBJ2-1,15,TRBV6-5,TGTGCCAGCAGCCTTCGGGGACAGGGCTACAATGAGCAGTTCTTC,CASSLRGQGYNEQFF
NA,NA,TRBJ1-1,12,TRBV7-9,TGTGCCAGCAGCTTTAGTAACCAAGAAGCTTTCTTT,CASSFSNQEAFF
TRBD2,medium-sized,TRBJ2-1,15,TRBV19,TGTGCCAGTAGTACGACTAGCGGGATATACAATGAGCAGTTCTTC,CASSTTSGIYNEQFF
TRBD1,NA,TRBJ1-2,15,TRBV9,TGTGCCAGCAGCGTAGATGGAGGGGGCCCCCCTGGCTACACCTTC,CASSVDGGGPPGYTF
NA,NA,TRBJ1-1,16,TRBV11-2,TGTGCCAGCAGCTTAAATGTCCCCTGGCGAGGGACTGAAGCTTTCTTT,CASSLNVPWRGTEAFF
TRBD1,NA,TRBJ2-7,14,TRBV27,TGTGCCAGCAGTCTGGGACAGGGCCCCTACGAGCAGTACTTC,CASSLGQGPYEQYF
NA,few,TRBJ1-6,13,TRBV4-1,TGCGCCAGCAGCCAAGATCCAGTAAGTGCCCTCCACTTT,CASSQDPVSALHF
NA,medium-sized,TRBJ2-1,13,TRBV19,TGTGCCAGCGGGACAAACTCCTACAATGAGCAGTTCTTC,CASGTNSYNEQFF
NA,NA,TRBJ1-1,14,TRBV6-5,TGTGCCAGCAGTTACCGAGGCATGAACACTGAAGCTTTCTTT,CASSYRGMNTEAFF
NA,once,TRBJ2-1,12,TRBV7-9,TGTGCCAGCAGTAATGGCGGGGATGAGCAGTTCTTC,CASSNGGDEQFF
NA,NA,TRBJ1-3,18,TRBV4-1,TGCGCCAGCAGCCAAACCGAAGACAGGCCCTTCTCTGGAAACACCATATATTTT,CASSQTEDRPFSGNTIYF
NA,NA,TRBJ1-1,16,TRBV4-2,TGTGCCAGCAGCCAAGCGGGGGGTTGGGGGAACACTGAAGCTTTCTTT,CASSQAGGWGNTEAFF
NA,NA,TRBJ2-5,14,TRBV7-6,TGTGCCAGCAGCCATGGGGCTGGGCGGGAGACCCAGTACTTC,CASSHGAGRETQYF
NA,NA,TRBJ2-2,14,TRBV6-5,TGTGCCAGCAGTTACCCAGGAATGTCCGGGGAGCTGTTTTTT,CASSYPGMSGELFF
NA,NA,TRBJ2-4,15,TRBV7-8,TGTGCCAGCAGCTCAATCACAGGGAGAAAAAACATTCAGTACTTC,CASSSITGRKNIQYF
TRBD1,NA,TRBJ1-1,14,TRBV7-9,TGTGCCAGCAGCAAGGACAGGGTTACATTTCAAGCTTTCTTT,CASSKDRVTFQAFF
TRBD2,NA,TRBJ2-6,17,TRBV28,TGTGCCAGCAGCCCTAGTCTGGGGGGGGCTGGGGCCAACGTCCTGACTTTC,CASSPSLGGAGANVLTF
NA,once,TRBJ1-1,17,TRBV4-3,TGCGCCAGCAGCCAAGATCTCTCGGCAGGTATGAACACTGAAGCTTTCTTT,CASSQDLSAGMNTEAFF
NA,NA,TRBJ1-2,13,TRBV28,TGTGCCAGCAGTTTTGCGGAAAACTATGGCTACACCTTC,CASSFAENYGYTF
NA,NA,TRBJ1-6,15,TRBV5-1,TGCGCCAGCAGCCCGTTGACAGTAACAAATTCACCCCTCCACTTT,CASSPLTVTNSPLHF
TRBD1,few,TRBJ2-5,12,TRBV4-1,TGCGCCAGCAGCCCGACAGGGGAGACCCAGTACTTC,CASSPTGETQYF
TRBD1,NA,TRBJ1-1,18,TRBV5-1,TGCGCCAGCAGCTTGGCTTTTCACGACAGGGGCATGAACACTGAAGCTTTCTTT,CASSLAFHDRGMNTEAFF
TRBD2,NA,TRBJ2-5,13,TRBV5-1,TGCGCCAGCAGCTTGGTCGGGGGGGAGACCCAGTACTTC,CASSLVGGETQYF
NA,NA,TRBJ2-3,15,TRBV14,TGTGCCAGCAGCCAGTCACCAGCGAGCACAGATACGCAGTATTTT,CASSQSPASTDTQYF
NA,NA,TRBJ2-4,16,TRBV7-9,TGTGCCAGCAGCTTTTTAAGCGCAGACAGTTCAAACATTCAGTACTTC,CASSFLSADSSNIQYF
NA,NA,TRBJ1-1,16,TRBV5-3,TGTGCCAGAAGCCAAGACGGGGTCGTGAAGGACACTGAAGCTTTCTTT,CARSQDGVVKDTEAFF
NA,NA,TRBJ2-1,16,TRBV9,TGTGCCAGCAGCGTAGGGGGTCGGGAGCAGTACAATGAGCAGTTCTTC,CASSVGGREQYNEQFF
TRBD2,NA,TRBJ2-1,15,TRBV7-8,TGTGCCAGCAGCTTTAGCGGGAGTACCTACAATGAGCAGTTCTTC,CASSFSGSTYNEQFF
TRBD2,NA,TRBJ2-3,13,TRBV29-1,TGCAGCTCGTTAGCGGGAGGTCGGGATACGCAGTATTTT,CSSLAGGRDTQYF
TRBD1,few,TRBJ1-6,14,TRBV6-1,TGTGCCAGCAGGACAGGGGGCGGTAATTCACCCCTCCACTTT,CASRTGGGNSPLHF
TRBD2,NA,TRBJ2-7,15,TRBV4-1,TGCGCCAGCAGCCAAGGCGGACGGGGGGGCTACGAGCAGTACTTC,CASSQGGRGGYEQYF
NA,NA,TRBJ2-3,13,TRBV6-5,TGTGCCAGCAGTCAACAATCCACAGATACGCAGTATTTT,CASSQQSTDTQYF
TRBD2,few,TRBJ2-5,16,TRBV5-1,TGCGCCAGCAGCTTCCGGTTCGGGAGGGCCGCGGAGACCCAGTACTTC,CASSFRFGRAAETQYF
TRBD1,once,TRBJ1-5,14,TRBV6-1,TGTGCCAGCGTATCTACAGGGGGCCATCAGCCCCAGCATTTT,CASVSTGGHQPQHF
TRBD2,NA,TRBJ2-4,14,TRBV10-3,TGTGCCATCAGTGGTTCACTAGCGGGAAACATTCAGTACTTC,CAISGSLAGNIQYF
NA,NA,TRBJ2-1,16,TRBV27,TGTGCCAGCAGTTTAGCGGGCACCCTCTCCTACAATGAGCAGTTCTTC,CASSLAGTLSYNEQFF
NA,NA,TRBJ2-7,12,TRBV2,TGTGCCAGCAGGCGAGAAGCCTACGAGCAGTACTTC,CASRREAYEQYF
NA,few,TRBJ1-5,12,TRBV5-8,TGTGCCAGCAGCCGTTACAATCAGCCCCAGCATTTT,CASSRYNQPQHF
TRBD1,NA,TRBJ2-7,14,TRBV10-3,TGTGCCATCAGTGAGTCGACAGGGGGCTACGAGCAGTACTTC,CAISESTGGYEQYF